The clone carrying this TCR beta chain was detected a few times. The antigen remains undetermined. There are 17 residues in the CDR3. V was cut by 4 bases and J by 0 bases, with 19 bases left in between. Germline loops: CDR1 MGHRA, CDR2 YSYEKL. A single record per CDR3 protein comes from TCRdb applying MiXCR to the RT-PCR reads. The data hold about 540,000 distinct CDR3 sequences, with around a quarter observed a single time. The entry originates in a study of response to subunit inactivated influenza vaccine. Study results and caveats: The authors put forward the suggestion that each seasonal influenza vaccination may bring in only a limited number of new T cells.

These same data were also listed under a study on T cells expressing NK-cell markers. This second study notes: Template switching by 5'RACE with UMIs generated the TCR beta cDNA. Source material for TCR beta repertoires consisted of sorted CD3+CD56+NKG2C+, CD3+CD56+NKG2C- and CD3+CD56-NKG2C+ T cells. Each of 6 or 7 donors carried dominant NKG2C+ clonotypes accounting for roughly 1.0-7.5% of CD8+ T cells. Whether expanded NKG2C+ T cell clones recognized HCMV stayed uncertain.

This sequence joins TRBV4-1 and TRBJ2-7, with a tentative D call TRBD2 (6 bases). The TCR originated in a man over 45 who received an inactivated influenza vaccine. Sample: CD4+ T cells sorted from PBMCs, taken about 11 days after vaccination. The CDR3 DNA reads as TGCGCCAGCAGCCTTGGGAGCCTGGGACTGGTCTCCTACGAGCAGTACTTC. It is translated as CASSLGSLGLVSYEQYF.